This TCR beta chain derives from a study of PD-L1 blockade in urothelial cancer. At the level of the study: Atezolizumab at 1,200 mg intravenously every 3 weeks was started by patients in about 2014. Median T cell yield from blood was 120,000 to 150,000.

J lost 5 bases, V lost 8 bases, and 4 bases had no gene match. CDR1 and CDR2 (germline): MNHNY, SVGAGI (reference sequence). The CDR3 covers 12 residues. Method: immunoSEQ multiplex PCR; TCRdb's copy keeps in-frame clones and lacks some. The sample has about 80,000 clones; around 90% are singletons. The starting material was PBMCs, obtained around atezolizumab (anti-PD-L1) treatment. J is TRBJ2-5 and V is TRBV6-6; 8 bases match TRBD1. The TCR comes from a woman in her seventies with urothelial cancer. CDR3: CASGRGRETQYF. Written as DNA, the CDR3 is TGTGCCAGCGGCAGGGGGCGGGAGACCCAGTACTTC.